This passage covers 8 T cell receptor beta chains from one sample sequenced in a study of siplizumab effects on memory and regulatory T cells. Clones were sequenced by immunoSEQ multiplex PCR, and TCRdb holds only the in-frame ones, with some missing. The sample carries some 41,000 clones, 70% to 90% recorded once. The sequencing input was naive CD4+ T cells sorted from blood. The receptors were gathered from a human donor in good health.

The chain uses TRBV10-2 and TRBJ1-4; unclear D gene. The CDR3 has 14 residues. Germline CDR1 WSHSY, CDR2 SAAADI. V was cut by 7 bases and J by 2 bases, with 11 bases left in between. The CDR3 spells CASTSSGTNEKLFF. DNA for the CDR3: TGCGCCAGCACCTCGTCGGGGACTAATGAAAAACTGTTTTTT.

The V call is TRBV5-1, the J call TRBJ1-4; weak D call: TRBD1 (6 bases). Germline V lookup: CDR1 SGHRS, CDR2 YFSETQ. The CDR3 is 19 amino acids. V was shortened by 4 bases and J by 0 bases, with 22 bases between the two germline ends. The CDR3 DNA reads TGCGCCAGCAGCAGGGGGGACCGCCGTGAGCTTGCAACTAATGAAAAACTGTTTTTT. Translating gives CASSRGDRRELATNEKLFF.

J is TRBJ2-2 and V is TRBV9, with D maybe TRBD2 (6 bases). Germline loops: CDR1 SGDLS, CDR2 YYNGEE. With 0 bases removed from V and 8 bases from J, the gap between germline ends came to 17 bases. CDR3 length: 16 amino acids. The CDR3 protein is CASSVGSGYEAGELFF. The CDR3 DNA reads TGTGCCAGCAGCGTAGGTAGCGGATACGAAGCAGGGGAGCTGTTTTTT.

This clone was counted only a few times. The rearrangement joins TRBV30 to TRBJ1-1; D is uncertain. Germline assignment: CDR1 GTSNPN and CDR2 SVGIG (reference sequence). The CDR3 is 12 residues long. The V gene lost 1 base and the J gene lost 2 bases, with 5 bases spanning the gap. The CDR3, as DNA: TGTGCCTGGAGTGATCGTAACACTGAAGCTTTCTTT. Protein product: CAWSDRNTEAFF. The full variable domain, in which reference TRBV30 and TRBJ1-1 provide the parts outside the CDR3, is SQTIHQWPATLVQPVGSPLSLECTVEGTSNPNLYWYRQAAGRGLQLLFYSVGIGQISSEVPQNLSASRPQDRQFILSSKKLLLSDSGFYLCAWSDRNTEAFFGQGTRLTVV.

This clone has more than one count but fewer than ten. V is TRBV10-2 and J is TRBJ2-7; D ambiguous. Germline CDR1 and CDR2: WSHSY and SAAADI. The CDR3 is 14 residues long. Trimming shortened V by 3 bases and J by 3 bases, and 12 bases separated the two germline ends. This CDR3 is CASSELTGGYEQYF. The CDR3 DNA sequence: TGCGCCAGCAGTGAATTGACCGGCGGCTACGAGCAGTACTTC.

This sequence joins TRBV6-5 and TRBJ2-7; tentatively, D is TRBD2 (5 bases). The CDR3 is 15 amino acids. Trimming stripped 6 bases from V and 6 bases from J, with 21 bases between. The germline gives CDR1 MNHEY, CDR2 SVGAGI. The DNA for the CDR3 is TGTGCCAGCAGAGCGGACGCAGTGGGTACTCCCGAGCAGTACTTC. This sequence encodes CASRADAVGTPEQYF.

The chain links TRBV7-7 to TRBJ2-1; no definite D call. This CDR3 contains 14 residues. With 1 base removed from V and 14 bases from J, the gap between germline ends came to 18 bases. Looked up from germline, CDR1 is SSHAT and CDR2 is FNYEAQ (reference sequence). The CDR3: CASSLGPDGRVKFF. The CDR3 DNA follows: TGTGCCAGCAGCTTAGGGCCGGATGGCAGAGTGAAGTTCTTC.

J is TRBJ2-7 and V is TRBV5-1, with D tentatively TRBD2 (5 bases). This CDR3 spans 17 amino acids. CDR1 and CDR2 (germline): SGHRS, YFSETQ. Deletions cut 2 bases from V and 4 bases from J, with 22 bases between. CDR3 in DNA: TGCGCCAGCAGCTTCGGAGGTTGGGATCCGACCGCTTACGAGCAGTACTTC. Protein sequence: CASSFGGWDPTAYEQYF.